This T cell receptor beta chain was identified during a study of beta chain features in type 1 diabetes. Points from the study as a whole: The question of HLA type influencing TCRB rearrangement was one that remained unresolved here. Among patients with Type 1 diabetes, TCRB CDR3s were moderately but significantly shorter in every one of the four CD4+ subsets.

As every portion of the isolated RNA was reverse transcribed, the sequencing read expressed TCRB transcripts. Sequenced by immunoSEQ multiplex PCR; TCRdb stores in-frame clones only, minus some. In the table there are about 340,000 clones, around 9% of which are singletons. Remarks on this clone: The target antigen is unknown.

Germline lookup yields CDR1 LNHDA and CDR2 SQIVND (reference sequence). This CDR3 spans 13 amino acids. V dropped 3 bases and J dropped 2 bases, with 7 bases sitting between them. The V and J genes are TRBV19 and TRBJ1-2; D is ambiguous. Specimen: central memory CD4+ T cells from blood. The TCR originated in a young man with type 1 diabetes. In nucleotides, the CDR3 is TGTGCCAGTAGTATGCAGGAGAACTATGGCTACACCTTC. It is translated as CASSMQENYGYTF. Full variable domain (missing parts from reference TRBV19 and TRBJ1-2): DGGITQSPKYLFRKEGQNVTLSCEQNLNHDAMYWYRQDPGQGLRLIYYSQIVNDFQKGDIAEGYSVSREKKESFPLTVTSAQKNPTAFYLCASSMQENYGYTFGSGTRLTVV.